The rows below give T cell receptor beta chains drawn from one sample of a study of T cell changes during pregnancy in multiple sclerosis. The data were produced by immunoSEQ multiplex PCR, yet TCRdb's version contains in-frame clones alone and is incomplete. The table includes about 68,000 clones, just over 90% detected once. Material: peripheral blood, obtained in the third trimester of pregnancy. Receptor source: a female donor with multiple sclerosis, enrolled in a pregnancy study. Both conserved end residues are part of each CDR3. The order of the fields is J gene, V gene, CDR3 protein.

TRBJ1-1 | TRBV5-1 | CASSTLQGSGTEAFF
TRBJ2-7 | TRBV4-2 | CASSHIAEEQYF
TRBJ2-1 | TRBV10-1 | CASSEARYNEQFF
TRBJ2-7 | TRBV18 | CASSQGQGFYYEQYF
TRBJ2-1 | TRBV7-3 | CASSRTSGGHYNEQFF
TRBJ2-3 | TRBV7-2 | CASSFPSGGARDTQYF
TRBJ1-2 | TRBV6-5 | CASSGTDGYTF
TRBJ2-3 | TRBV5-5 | CASSLWGNQVMNTQYF
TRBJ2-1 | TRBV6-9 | CASSYDRGNEQFF
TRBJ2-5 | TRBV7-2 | CASSLFKTGGRSTQYF
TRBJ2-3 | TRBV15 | CATSRGGSGVGEGDTQYF
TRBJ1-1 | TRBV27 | CASSFDMQGGTEAFF
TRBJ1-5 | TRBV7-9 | CASSLSFDQPQHF
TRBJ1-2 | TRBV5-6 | CASSRGGSWLYGYTF
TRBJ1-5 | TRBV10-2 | CASSHTGSGQPQHF
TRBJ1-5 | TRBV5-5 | CASSLVGPDREGNQPQHF
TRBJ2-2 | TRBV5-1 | CASSFWTSKTGELFF
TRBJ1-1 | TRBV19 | CASSTDSYTEAFF
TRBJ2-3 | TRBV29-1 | CSVQKGHHDTDTQYF
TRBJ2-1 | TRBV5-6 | CASSLEWLGGRNEQFF
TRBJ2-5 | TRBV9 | CASSVATVDQETQYF
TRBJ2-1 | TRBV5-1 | CASRREEGHNEQFF
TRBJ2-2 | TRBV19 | CAAGGLADTGELFF
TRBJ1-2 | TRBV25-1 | CASSQGGNYGYTF
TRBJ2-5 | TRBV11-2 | CASSSPRQGPNSQYF
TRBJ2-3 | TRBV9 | CASSTRMSDTQYF
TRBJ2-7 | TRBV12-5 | CASGFGSGEVSYEQYF
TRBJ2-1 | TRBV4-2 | CASSEPGAGGYNEQFF
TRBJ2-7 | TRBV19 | CASSEKGLALYEQYF
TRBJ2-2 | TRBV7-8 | CASSLGTSNTGELFF
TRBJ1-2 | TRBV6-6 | CASSFWTANYGYTF
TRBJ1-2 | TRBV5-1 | CASSPPDSGYGYTF
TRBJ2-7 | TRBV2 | CASSLSLTSPSVYEQYF
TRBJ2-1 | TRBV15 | CATSRERTSGGFYEQFF
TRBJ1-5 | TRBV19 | CASSDGGGFDQPQHF
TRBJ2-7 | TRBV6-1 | CASSIAGAGSYEQYF
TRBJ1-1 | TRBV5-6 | CASSREPNTEAFF
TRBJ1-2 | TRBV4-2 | CASRPDRGRNSYGYTF
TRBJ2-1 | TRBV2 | CASSEATSYYNEQFF
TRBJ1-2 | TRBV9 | CASSVNRDGYTF
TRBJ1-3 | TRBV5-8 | CASSLARFTGNTIYF
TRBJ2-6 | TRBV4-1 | CASSQDWPSGANVLTF
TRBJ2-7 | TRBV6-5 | CASSNRLVPWDEQYF
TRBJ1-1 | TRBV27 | CASSLWPGLNTEAFF
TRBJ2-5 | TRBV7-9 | CASSPTTQETQYF
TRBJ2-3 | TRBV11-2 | CASSLFSGLTDTQYF
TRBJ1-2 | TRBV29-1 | CSVRGAGGYTF
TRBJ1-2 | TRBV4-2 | CASSQDSWANYGYTF
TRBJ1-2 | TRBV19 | CASSPGQGPHYGYTF
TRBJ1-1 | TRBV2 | CASSLTANTEAFF
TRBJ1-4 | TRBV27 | CASSPYPPGQSGVNEKLFF
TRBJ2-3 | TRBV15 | CATSRGSREVLDTQYF
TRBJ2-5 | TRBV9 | CASSVALAGLQETQYF
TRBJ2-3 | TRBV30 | CAWSVGDTDTQYF
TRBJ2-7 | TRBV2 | CASRPTGGASYEQYF
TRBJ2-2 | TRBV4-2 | CASSQDWGGANTGELFF
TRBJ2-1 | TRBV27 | CASSPLPGSTYEQFF
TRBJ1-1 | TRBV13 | CASSPNFFRPTEAFF
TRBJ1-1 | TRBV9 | CASSARDSKNTEAFF
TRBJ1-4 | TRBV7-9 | CASIREATNEKLFF